This T cell receptor beta chain was sequenced during a study of cytotoxic CD8 clonotypes in ibrutinib-treated CLL. Findings and limits, study-wide: The public clonotypes identified were infrequent and showed contraction or stability on treatment.

This clone was counted a single time. Its antigen is not identified. The protocol was immunoSEQ multiplex PCR, while the TCRdb copy is restricted to in-frame clones and leaves out a portion. The repertoire consists of about 150,000 clones, with 79% occurring once and the leading ten covering roughly 13%. This clonotype was obtained from a human donor with chronic lymphocytic leukemia. Sequenced here: PBMCs, sampled after 12 months of ibrutinib treatment.

The CDR3 bases are TGTGCCAGCAGTGTCGGGGTTGGCTACACCTTC. It is translated as CASSVGVGYTF. This rearrangement joins TRBV2 to TRBJ1-2; D is unresolved. CDR1 is SNHLY, CDR2 FYNNEI, per germline. The CDR3 extends over 11 amino acids. Between the trimmed V and J ends, which lost 4 bases and 7 bases, there was a span of 7 bases. Full variable domain (rest looked up from reference TRBV2 and TRBJ1-2): EPEVTQTPSHQVTQMGQEVILRCVPISNHLYFYWYRQILGQKVEFLVSFYNNEISEKSEIFDDQFSVERPDGSNFTLKIRSTKLEDSAMYFCASSVGVGYTFGSGTRLTVV.